This TCR beta chain was identified in a study of blood T cell repertoires in COVID-19. This CDR3 contains 13 residues. The germline V gene has CDR1 SQVTM and CDR2 ANQGSEA. Unmatched junction bases numbered 1, after V lost 6 bases and J lost 0 bases. Here immunoSEQ multiplex PCR was the method, and the copy in TCRdb shows in-frame clones only, minus some. The sample has around 90,000 clones; around four fifths are singletons. The chain carries TRBV29-1 and TRBJ1-2, with TRBD1 matching 10 bases. This clonotype was sampled from a woman in her seventies with active or convalescent COVID-19. The sequencing input was peripheral blood. The CDR3 sequence is CSVGTGANYGYTF. CDR3 coding DNA: TGCAGCGTAGGGACAGGGGCTAACTATGGCTACACCTTC.